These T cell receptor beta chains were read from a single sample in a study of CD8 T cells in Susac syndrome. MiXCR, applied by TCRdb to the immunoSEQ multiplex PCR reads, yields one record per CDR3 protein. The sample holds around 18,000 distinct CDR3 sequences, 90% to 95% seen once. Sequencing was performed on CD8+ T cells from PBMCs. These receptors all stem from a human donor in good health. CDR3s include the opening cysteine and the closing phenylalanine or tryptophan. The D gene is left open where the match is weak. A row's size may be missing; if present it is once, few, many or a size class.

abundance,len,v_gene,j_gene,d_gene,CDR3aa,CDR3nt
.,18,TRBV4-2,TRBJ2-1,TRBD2,CATQKSVLAGRAYNEQFF,TGTGCCACCCAGAAGTCCGTACTAGCGGGTAGGGCCTACAATGAGCAGTTCTTC
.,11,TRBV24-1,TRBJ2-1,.,CAIRNGIEQFF,TGTGCCATCAGAAACGGGATTGAGCAGTTCTTC
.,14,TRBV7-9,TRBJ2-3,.,CASSQIWGADTQYF,TGTGCCAGCAGCCAGATATGGGGCGCAGATACGCAGTATTTT
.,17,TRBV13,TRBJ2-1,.,CASSLGPRGFSYNEQFF,TGTGCCAGCAGCTTAGGCCCCAGGGGATTTTCCTACAATGAGCAGTTCTTC
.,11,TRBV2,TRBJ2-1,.,CASNKNNEQFF,TGTGCCAGCAACAAAAACAATGAGCAGTTCTTC
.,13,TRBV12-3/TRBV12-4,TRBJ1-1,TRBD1,CASSFSGGTEAFF,TGTGCCAGCAGTTTTTCAGGGGGCACTGAAGCTTTCTTT
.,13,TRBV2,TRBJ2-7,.,CASSDRSYYEQYF,TGTGCCAGCAGCGACAGGTCCTATTACGAGCAGTACTTC
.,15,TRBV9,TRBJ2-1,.,CASQRGWVWDNEQFF,TGTGCCTCCCAGAGGGGGTGGGTATGGGACAATGAGCAGTTCTTC
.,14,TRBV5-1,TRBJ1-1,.,CASSSGFGNTEAFF,TGCGCCAGCAGCTCCGGTTTCGGTAACACTGAAGCTTTCTTT
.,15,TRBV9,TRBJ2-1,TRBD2,CASSVVPSGGNEQFF,TGTGCCAGCAGCGTAGTACCTAGCGGGGGTAATGAGCAGTTCTTC
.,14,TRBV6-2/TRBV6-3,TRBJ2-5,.,CASSYSRGLETQYF,TGTGCCAGCAGTTACTCGAGGGGACTTGAGACCCAGTACTTC
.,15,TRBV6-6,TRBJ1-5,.,CASSYSYGGGQPQHF,TGTGCCAGCAGTTACTCGTATGGGGGCGGTCAGCCCCAGCATTTT
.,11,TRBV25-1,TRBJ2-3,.,CASSSPDTQYF,TGTGCCAGCAGTTCCCCAGATACGCAGTATTTT
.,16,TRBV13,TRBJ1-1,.,CASSPWTVVMNTEAFF,TGTGCCAGCAGCCCGTGGACAGTAGTAATGAACACTGAAGCTTTCTTT
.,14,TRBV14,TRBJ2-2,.,CASSQVWGTGELFF,TGTGCCAGCAGCCAAGTGTGGGGCACCGGGGAGCTGTTTTTT
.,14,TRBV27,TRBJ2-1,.,CASSLHSADNEQFF,TGTGCCAGCAGTCTCCATTCGGCCGACAATGAGCAGTTCTTC
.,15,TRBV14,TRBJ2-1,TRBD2,CASSLWTSGGYEQFF,TGTGCCAGCAGCCTATGGACTAGCGGGGGCTATGAGCAGTTCTTC
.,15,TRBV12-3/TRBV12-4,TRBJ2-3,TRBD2,CASSLAGPFTDTQYF,TGTGCCAGCAGTCTAGCGGGCCCTTTCACAGATACGCAGTATTTT
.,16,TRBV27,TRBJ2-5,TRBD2,CASSLGVAGGPKTQYF,TGTGCCAGCAGTTTAGGAGTAGCGGGAGGGCCGAAGACCCAGTACTTC
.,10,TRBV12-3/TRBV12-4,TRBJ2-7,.,CASSSYEQYF,TGTGCCAGCAGTTCCTACGAGCAGTACTTC
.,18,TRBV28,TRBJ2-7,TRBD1,CASSLWNLGTGVSYEQYF,TGTGCCAGCAGTTTATGGAATTTAGGGACAGGGGTTTCCTACGAGCAGTACTTC
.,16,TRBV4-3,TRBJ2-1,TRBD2,CASSQARTSGNHEQFF,TGCGCCAGCAGCCAAGCTCGGACTAGCGGGAATCATGAGCAGTTCTTC
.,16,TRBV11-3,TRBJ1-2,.,CASSSLTGEIIYGYTF,TGTGCCAGCAGCTCGCTTACAGGAGAAATCATCTATGGCTACACCTTC
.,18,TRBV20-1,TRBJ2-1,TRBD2,CSAREAGTSLGVYNEQFF,TGCAGTGCTAGAGAGGCCGGGACTAGCCTTGGGGTTTACAATGAGCAGTTCTTC
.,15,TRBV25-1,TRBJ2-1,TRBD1,CASRTGGFPYNEQFF,TGTGCCAGCAGGACAGGGGGCTTCCCCTACAATGAGCAGTTCTTC
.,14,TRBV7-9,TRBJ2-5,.,CASSLVTDQETQYF,TGTGCCAGCAGCTTAGTGACAGACCAAGAGACCCAGTACTTC
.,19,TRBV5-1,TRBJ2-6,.,CASSSWGSTSGAGANVLTF,TGCGCCAGCAGCTCCTGGGGGTCGACTAGTGGTGCCGGGGCCAACGTCCTGACTTTC
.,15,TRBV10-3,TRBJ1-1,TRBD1,CAISDFRTGIAEAFF,TGTGCCATCAGTGATTTTAGGACAGGGATCGCTGAAGCTTTCTTT
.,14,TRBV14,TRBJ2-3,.,CASSLVGGTDTQYF,TGTGCCAGCAGCCTCGTGGGGGGCACAGATACGCAGTATTTT
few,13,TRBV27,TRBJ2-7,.,CASSIWPRYEQYF,TGTGCCAGCAGCATCTGGCCCAGGTACGAGCAGTACTTC
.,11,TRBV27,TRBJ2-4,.,CASSPGGVQYF,TGTGCCAGCAGTCCCGGTGGGGTTCAGTACTTC
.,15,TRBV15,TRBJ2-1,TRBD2,CATTTGTSGGDEQFF,TGTGCCACCACGACAGGGACTAGCGGGGGGGATGAGCAGTTCTTC
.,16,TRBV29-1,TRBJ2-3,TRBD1,CSVEEVETGVSDTQYF,TGCAGCGTTGAAGAAGTGGAGACAGGGGTCTCAGATACGCAGTATTTT
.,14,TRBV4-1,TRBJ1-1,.,CASSQDEGSAEAFF,TGCGCCAGCAGCCAAGATGAGGGTTCGGCTGAAGCTTTCTTT
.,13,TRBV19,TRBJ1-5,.,CASSIWSNQPQHF,TGTGCCAGTAGTATCTGGAGCAATCAGCCCCAGCATTTT
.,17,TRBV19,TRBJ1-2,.,CASSIAAGHRPNYGYTF,TGTGCCAGTAGTATAGCCGCTGGACACAGACCGAACTATGGCTACACCTTC
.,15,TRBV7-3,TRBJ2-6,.,CASSPYFEGANVLTF,TGTGCCAGCAGCCCATACTTCGAAGGGGCCAACGTCCTGACTTTC
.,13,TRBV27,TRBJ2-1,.,CASSFGGVDEQFF,TGTGCCAGCAGTTTCGGGGGTGTCGATGAGCAGTTCTTC
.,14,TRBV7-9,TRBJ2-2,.,CASSLVGSHGELFF,TGTGCCAGCAGCTTAGTCGGGAGCCACGGGGAGCTGTTTTTT
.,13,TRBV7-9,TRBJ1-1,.,CASSRGLNTEAFF,TGTGCCAGCTCACGGGGACTGAACACTGAAGCTTTCTTT